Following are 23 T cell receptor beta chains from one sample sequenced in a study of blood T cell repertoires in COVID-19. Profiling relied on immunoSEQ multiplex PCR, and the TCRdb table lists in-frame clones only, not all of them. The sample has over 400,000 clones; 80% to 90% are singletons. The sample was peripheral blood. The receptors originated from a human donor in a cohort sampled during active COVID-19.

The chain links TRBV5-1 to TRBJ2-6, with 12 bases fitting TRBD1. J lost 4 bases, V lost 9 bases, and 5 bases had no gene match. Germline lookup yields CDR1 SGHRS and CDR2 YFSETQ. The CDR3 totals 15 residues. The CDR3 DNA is TGCGCCACAGGGACAGGGGGCTCCGGGGCCAACGTCCTGACTTTC. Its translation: CATGTGGSGANVLTF.

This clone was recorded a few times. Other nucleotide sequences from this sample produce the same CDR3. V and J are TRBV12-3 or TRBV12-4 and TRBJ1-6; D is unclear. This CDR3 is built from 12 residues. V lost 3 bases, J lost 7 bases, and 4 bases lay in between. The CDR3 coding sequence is TGTGCCAGCAGTTTTAGAAATTCACCCCTCCACTTT. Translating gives CASSFRNSPLHF.

The CDR3 DNA sequence: TGCGCCAGCAGCTTGGAGGGCAGAGGGTACGACAATGAGCAGTTCTTC. Its translation: CASSLEGRGYDNEQFF. The chain is built from TRBV5-1 and TRBJ2-1; D may be TRBD2 (5 bases). CDR1 SGHRS and CDR2 YFSETQ come from the germline V gene. CDR3 length: 16 residues. Trimming removed 0 bases from V and 5 bases from J, with 15 bases in between.

CDR3: CASSHFRAHSGNTIYF. The CDR3 nucleotides are TGCGCCAGCAGCCACTTCAGGGCCCACTCTGGAAACACCATATATTTT. The gene calls are TRBV4-1 and TRBJ1-3; perhaps TRBD1 as D (5 bases). Germline V lookup: CDR1 MGHRA, CDR2 YSYEKL. The ends were cut back, 3 bases at V and 0 bases at J, with 12 bases in the middle. The CDR3 contains 16 residues.

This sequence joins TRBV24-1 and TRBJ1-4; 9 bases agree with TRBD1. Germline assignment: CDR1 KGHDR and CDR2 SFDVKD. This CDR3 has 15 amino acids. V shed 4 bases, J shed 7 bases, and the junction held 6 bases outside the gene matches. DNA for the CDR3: TGTGCCACCAGTGACCGGGACAGGGCGGCTGAAAAACTGTTTTTT. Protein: CATSDRDRAAEKLFF.

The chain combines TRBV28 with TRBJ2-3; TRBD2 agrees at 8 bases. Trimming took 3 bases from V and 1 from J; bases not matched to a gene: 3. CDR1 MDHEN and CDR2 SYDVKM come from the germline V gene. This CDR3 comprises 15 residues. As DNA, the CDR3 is TGTGCCAGCAGTTTTATGACTAGCGGCACAGATACGCAGTATTTT. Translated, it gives CASSFMTSGTDTQYF.

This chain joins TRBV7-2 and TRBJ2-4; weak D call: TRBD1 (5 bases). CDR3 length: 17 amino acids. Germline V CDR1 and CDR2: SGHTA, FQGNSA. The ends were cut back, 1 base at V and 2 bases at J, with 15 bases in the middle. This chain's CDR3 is CASSLEGPGWTKNIQYF. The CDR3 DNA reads TGTGCCAGCAGCTTAGAGGGGCCAGGGTGGACCAAAAACATTCAGTACTTC.

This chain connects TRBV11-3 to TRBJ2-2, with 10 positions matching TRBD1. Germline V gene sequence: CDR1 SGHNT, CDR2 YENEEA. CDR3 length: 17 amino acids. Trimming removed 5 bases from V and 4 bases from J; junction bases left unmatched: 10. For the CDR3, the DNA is TGTGCCAGCAGCAGAGGGACAGGGGAGTGGGGCACCGGGGAGCTGTTTTTT. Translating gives CASSRGTGEWGTGELFF.

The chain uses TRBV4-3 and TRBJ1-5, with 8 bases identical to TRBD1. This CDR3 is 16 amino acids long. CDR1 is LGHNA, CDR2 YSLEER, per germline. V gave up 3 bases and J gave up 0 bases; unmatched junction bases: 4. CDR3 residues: CASSQDRDNSNQPQHF. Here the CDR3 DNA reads TGCGCCAGCAGCCAGGACAGGGATAATAGCAATCAGCCCCAGCATTTT.

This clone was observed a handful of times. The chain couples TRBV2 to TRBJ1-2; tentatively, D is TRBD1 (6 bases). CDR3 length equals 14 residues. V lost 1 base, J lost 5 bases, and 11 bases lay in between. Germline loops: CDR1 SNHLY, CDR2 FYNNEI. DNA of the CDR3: TGTGCCAGCAGTGAAGGTGGACAGCTATATGGCTACACCTTC. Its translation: CASSEGGQLYGYTF.

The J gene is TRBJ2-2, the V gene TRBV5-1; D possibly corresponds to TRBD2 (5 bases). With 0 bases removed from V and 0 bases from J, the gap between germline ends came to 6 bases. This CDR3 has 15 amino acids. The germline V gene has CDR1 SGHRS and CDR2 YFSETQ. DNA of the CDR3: TGCGCCAGCAGCTTGGCCGGGACGAACACCGGGGAGCTGTTTTTT. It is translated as CASSLAGTNTGELFF.

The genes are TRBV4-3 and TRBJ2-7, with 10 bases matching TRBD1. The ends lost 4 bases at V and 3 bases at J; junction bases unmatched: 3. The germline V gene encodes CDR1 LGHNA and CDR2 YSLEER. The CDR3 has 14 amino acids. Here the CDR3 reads CASSLRDRGYEQYF. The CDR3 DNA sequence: TGCGCCAGCAGCCTACGGGACAGGGGCTACGAGCAGTACTTC.

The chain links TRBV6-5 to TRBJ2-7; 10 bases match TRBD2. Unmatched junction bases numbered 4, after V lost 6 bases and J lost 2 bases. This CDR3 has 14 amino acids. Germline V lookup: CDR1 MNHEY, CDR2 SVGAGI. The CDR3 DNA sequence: TGTGCCAGCAGGGGGGGGACTAGCGCCTACGAGCAGTACTTC. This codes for CASRGGTSAYEQYF.

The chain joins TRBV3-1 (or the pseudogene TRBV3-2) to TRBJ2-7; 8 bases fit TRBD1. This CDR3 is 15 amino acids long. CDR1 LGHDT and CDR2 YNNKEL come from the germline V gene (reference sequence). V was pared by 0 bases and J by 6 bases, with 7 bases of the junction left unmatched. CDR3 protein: CASSQDPRGRAEQYF. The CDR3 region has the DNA TGTGCCAGCAGCCAAGATCCCAGGGGGCGCGCCGAGCAGTACTTC.

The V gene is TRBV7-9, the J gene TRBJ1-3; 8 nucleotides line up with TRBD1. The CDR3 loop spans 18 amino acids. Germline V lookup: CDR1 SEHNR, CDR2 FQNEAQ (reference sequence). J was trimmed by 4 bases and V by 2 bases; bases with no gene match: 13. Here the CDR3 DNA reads TGTGCCAGCAGCTTAAAGACAGGGGAAAAGGGGTCCGGAAACACCATATATTTT. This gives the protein CASSLKTGEKGSGNTIYF.

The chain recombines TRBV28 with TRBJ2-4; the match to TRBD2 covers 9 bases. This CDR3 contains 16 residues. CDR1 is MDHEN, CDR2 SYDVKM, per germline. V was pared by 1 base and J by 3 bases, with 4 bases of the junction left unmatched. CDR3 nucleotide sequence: TGTGCCAGCAGTTTATCAGTAGCGGGAGTCAAAAACATTCAGTACTTC. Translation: CASSLSVAGVKNIQYF.

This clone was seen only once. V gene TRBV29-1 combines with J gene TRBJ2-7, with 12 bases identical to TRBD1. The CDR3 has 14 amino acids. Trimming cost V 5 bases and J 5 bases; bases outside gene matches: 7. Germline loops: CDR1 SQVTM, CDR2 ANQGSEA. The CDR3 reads CSVTPGQGAHEQYF. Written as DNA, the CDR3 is TGCAGCGTTACCCCGGGACAGGGGGCTCACGAGCAGTACTTC.

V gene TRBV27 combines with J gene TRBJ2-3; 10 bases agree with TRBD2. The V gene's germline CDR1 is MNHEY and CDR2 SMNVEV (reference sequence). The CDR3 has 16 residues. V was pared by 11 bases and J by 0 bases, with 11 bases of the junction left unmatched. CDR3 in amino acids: CAVRGLAGVSTDTQYF. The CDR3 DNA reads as TGTGCCGTCCGAGGGCTAGCGGGAGTTAGCACAGATACGCAGTATTTT.

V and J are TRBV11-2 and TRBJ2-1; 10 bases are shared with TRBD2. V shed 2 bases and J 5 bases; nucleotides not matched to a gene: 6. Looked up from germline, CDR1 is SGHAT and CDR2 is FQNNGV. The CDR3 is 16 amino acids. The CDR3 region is CASSLSGRALNNEQFF. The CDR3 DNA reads TGTGCCAGCAGCTTAAGCGGGAGGGCCTTGAACAATGAGCAGTTCTTC.

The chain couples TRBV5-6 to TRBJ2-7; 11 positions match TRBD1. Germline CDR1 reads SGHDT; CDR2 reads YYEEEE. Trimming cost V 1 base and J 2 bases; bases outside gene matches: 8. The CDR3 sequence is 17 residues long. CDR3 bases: TGTGCCAGCAGCTTGTATGGCGCGGGACAGGGGGCCTACGAGCAGTACTTC. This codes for CASSLYGAGQGAYEQYF. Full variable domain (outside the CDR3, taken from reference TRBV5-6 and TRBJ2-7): DAGVTQSPTHLIKTRGQQVTLRCSPKSGHDTVSWYQQALGQGPQFIFQYYEEEERQRGNFPDRFSGHQFPNYSSELNVNALLLGDSALYLCASSLYGAGQGAYEQYFGPGTRLTVT.

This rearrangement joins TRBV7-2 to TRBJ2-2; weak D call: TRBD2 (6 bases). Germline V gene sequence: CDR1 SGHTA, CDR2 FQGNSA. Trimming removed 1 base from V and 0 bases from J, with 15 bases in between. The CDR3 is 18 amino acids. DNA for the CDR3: TGTGCCAGCAGCTTAGAAGCTGCGCGGACTACGAACACCGGGGAGCTGTTTTTT. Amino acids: CASSLEAARTTNTGELFF.

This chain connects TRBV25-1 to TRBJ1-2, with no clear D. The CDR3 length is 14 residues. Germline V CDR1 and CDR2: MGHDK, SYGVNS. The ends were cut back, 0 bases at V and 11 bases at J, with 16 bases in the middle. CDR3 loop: CASSEYGGTRDYTF. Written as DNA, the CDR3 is TGTGCCAGCAGTGAATATGGAGGTACGAGGGATTACACCTTC.

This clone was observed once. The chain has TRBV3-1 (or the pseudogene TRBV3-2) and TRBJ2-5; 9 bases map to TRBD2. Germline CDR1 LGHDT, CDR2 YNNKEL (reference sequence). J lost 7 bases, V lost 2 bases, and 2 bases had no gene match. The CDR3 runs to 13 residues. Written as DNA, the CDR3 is TGTGCCAGCAGCCAAAGTAGCGGGGGGACCCAGTACTTC. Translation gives CASSQSSGGTQYF.